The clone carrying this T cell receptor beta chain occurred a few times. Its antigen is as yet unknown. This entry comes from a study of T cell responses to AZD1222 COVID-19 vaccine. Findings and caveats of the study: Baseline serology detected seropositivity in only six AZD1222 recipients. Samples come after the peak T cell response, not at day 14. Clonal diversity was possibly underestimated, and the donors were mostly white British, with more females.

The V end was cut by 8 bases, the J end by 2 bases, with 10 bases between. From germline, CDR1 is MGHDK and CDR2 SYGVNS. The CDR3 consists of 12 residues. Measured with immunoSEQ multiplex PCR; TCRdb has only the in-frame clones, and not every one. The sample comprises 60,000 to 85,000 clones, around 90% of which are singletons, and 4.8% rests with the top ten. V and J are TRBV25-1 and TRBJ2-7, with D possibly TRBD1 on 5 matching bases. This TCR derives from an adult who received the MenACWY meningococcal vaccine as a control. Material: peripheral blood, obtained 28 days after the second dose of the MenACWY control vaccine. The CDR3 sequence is CASGRAAYEQYF. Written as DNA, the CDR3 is TGTGCCAGCGGCAGGGCAGCCTACGAGCAGTACTTC.